The entry that follows covers one T cell receptor beta chain sequence. By sample share, this clonotype is medium-sized (0.01 to 0.1%). Its antigen target is currently unknown. No much larger clonotype is one base removed from it; base qualities were not supplied. These data originate in a study of T cells generated in artificial thymic organoids (dated by TCRdb to the late 2010s). With respect to the entire study: In some experiments, thymic T cells were further FACS-purified to deplete CD4 immature single positive or double positive precursors. TCR alpha and beta CDR3 repertoires of in vitro artificial thymic organoid-derived CD8 single positive T cells were compared with thymic and peripheral blood naive CD8 T cells. Displayed repertoire sequencing data were described as representative of three independent experiments. Study-level results and caveats: Organoid-derived CD8 single positive T cells showed physiological TCR clonotype diversity comparable to thymic and blood naive CD8 T cells.

Relative to germline, V is 4 bases shorter and J is 3 bases shorter, with 16 bases between their ends. The CDR3 covers 14 residues, taking in both the cysteine and the phenylalanine. Only CDR3 DNA is held: 42 bases, read in frame from base 1. From the germline V gene (reference sequence), CDR1 is DFQATT and CDR2 is SNEGSKA. Primary CD8+ T cells were enriched with magnetic beads using the Miltenyi CD8+ T cell Isolation Kit. Before RNA extraction, CD3+TCRalphabeta+CD8 single positive T cells from both organoids and thymus were sorted by FACS. Total RNA was purified from around 40,000 to 200,000 sorted cells per sample with the RNeasy Micro kit, and quality checked on an Agilent RNA 6000 Nano chip. Thymic fragments were dissected, disrupted by pipetting and passed through a 70 um strainer to release thymocytes. Separate semi-nested PCR amplifications were run for the TCRalpha and TCRbeta libraries, using Advantage 2 and reverse primers located in the TRAC or TRBC constant regions. The amount of total RNA going into first-strand cDNA synthesis ranged between about 3.5 and 550 ng. The TCR cDNA libraries were generated by 5'-RACE using the SMARTer PCR cDNA Synthesis kit, with a poly-dT primer driving first-strand synthesis. The semi-nested reverse primers in the constant regions carried 5-nucleotide sample-specific barcodes, and the PCR products were cleaned up with the Zymo DNA Clean and Concentrator-5 kit. As many as ten barcoded samples were combined into a pool, ligated to Illumina adaptors, and sequenced on an Illumina MiSeq as 2 x 150 bp paired-end reads. Per the source publication's procedure: After demultiplexing, reads were aligned with BLAT to a custom library containing all human TRAV, TRAJ, TRBV, TRBD and TRBJ combinations from IMGT. The best BLAT hits were picked using pslCDnaFilter (-maxAligns=1, -ignoreIntrons), and custom Perl scripts were used to calculate clonotype frequencies. The public reads were reprocessed in TCRdb via fastp at Q25 and MiXCR, keeping in-frame beta chains. A single entry per CDR3 protein holds the most common genes and DNA from its merged rows. TCRdb assigned the V and J calls; the authors' analysis was not used. This sample has around 2,500 distinct CDR3 sequences in its table, and approximately 11% of those were observed once. In total, the top ten clones hold about 2.9% of the sample.

The rearrangement joined TRBV20-1 to TRBJ2-7; the D segment is perhaps TRBD1 or TRBD2, each sharing 5 matched bases. This receptor was identified in a human donor who gave cord blood stem cells for thymic organoid culture, a cardiac surgery patient who gave postnatal thymus, or a blood donor (not recorded which). The specimen sequenced was naive CD8+ T cells from the thymus. In light of the paper, this sample's cell subset or site label describes: CD3+TCRalphabeta+CD8SP T cells; for blood, CD45RO-CCR7+ naive CD8+ T cells. The nucleotide sequence reads TGCAGTGCTACTACCGGGACGGATCTCTACGAGCAGTACTTC. It encodes CSATTGTDLYEQYF.